A single sample is the source of the 8 T cell receptor beta chains below, sequenced in a study of blood T cell repertoires in COVID-19 (TCRdb year 2020). The library was obtained by the immunoSEQ multiplex PCR assay. TCRdb carries this immuneACCESS record with in-frame sequences only. Its versions omit some clonotypes, under half of them owing to an unresolved V gene in the studies checked, with the rest unexplained. In all, the sample holds fewer than 130,000 clones, and 80% to 90% of those were seen once. The ten top clones hold roughly 32% of the sample. The sequenced material came from peripheral blood. Receptors were obtained from a woman at least 80 years old with acute or convalescent COVID-19.

This clone was counted a single time. The chain links TRBV11-2 to TRBJ2-7; TRBD2 matches 8 bases. The V segment lost 2 bases and the J segment 3 bases; nucleotides outside the gene matches: 15. This CDR3 is built from 18 residues. Germline lookup yields CDR1 SGHAT and CDR2 FQNNGV. This CDR3 reads CASSLFGGGGGLVYEQYF. The CDR3 bases are TGTGCCAGCAGCTTATTCGGGGGAGGCGGGGGGCTCGTCTACGAGCAGTACTTC.

The chain employs TRBV19 and TRBJ1-4; no definite D call. Trimming took 3 bases from V and 7 from J, leaving 12 bases between them. This CDR3 is built from 14 residues. The germline V gene encodes CDR1 LNHDA and CDR2 SQIVND (reference sequence). The CDR3 region has the DNA TGTGCCAGTAGTATTCCGGGTCAAGGTGAAAAACTGTTTTTT. Amino acid sequence: CASSIPGQGEKLFF.

This clone was recorded once. The gene calls are TRBV5-1 and TRBJ1-2, with 8 bases identical to TRBD1. Germline values: CDR1 SGHRS, CDR2 YFSETQ. The CDR3 loop spans 13 amino acids. Losses at the gene ends were 4 bases for V and 8 bases for J; bases not matched to a gene: 7. The CDR3 spells CASSTGQGRGYTF. Written as DNA, the CDR3 is TGCGCCAGCAGCACCGGACAGGGTCGAGGCTACACCTTC.

The rearrangement joins TRBV6-7 to TRBJ2-7, with D unresolved. TRBV6-7 is given ORF status, its function remaining uncertain. The V end was cut by 7 bases, the J end by 7 bases, with 14 bases between. CDR3 length equals 12 residues. This CDR3 reads CASTITPLEQYF. The CDR3 nucleotides are TGTGCCAGCACCATCACTCCACTGGAGCAGTACTTC.

The V and J genes are TRBV3-1 (or the pseudogene TRBV3-2) and TRBJ1-1; D might be TRBD1 (6 bases). V was clipped by 10 bases and J by 0 bases, with 9 bases between them. Germline CDR1 reads LGHDT; CDR2 reads YNNKEL (reference sequence). The CDR3 runs 12 residues. The CDR3 sequence is CAIGGLNTEAFF. The DNA of the CDR3 is TGTGCCATAGGGGGATTGAACACTGAAGCTTTCTTT.

V is TRBV7-2 and J is TRBJ1-3, with D unresolved. V was shortened by 5 bases and J by 1 base, with 12 bases between the two germline ends. Germline CDR1 is SGHTA and CDR2 is FQGNSA. This CDR3 is 15 amino acids long. Written as DNA, the CDR3 is TGTGCCAGCAGCCAGACAAGTGTTTCTGGAAACACCATATATTTT. Its translation is CASSQTSVSGNTIYF.

This chain links TRBV30 with TRBJ2-2, with 10 bases aligning to TRBD2. Germline V gives CDR1 GTSNPN, CDR2 SVGIG (reference sequence). The junction had 4 bases not matched to a gene; V was cut back by 2 bases and J by 4 bases. The CDR3 has 15 residues. The CDR3 region is CAWSMLAGGTGELFF. The CDR3 DNA follows: TGTGCCTGGAGTATGTTAGCGGGGGGCACCGGGGAGCTGTTTTTT. Based on the CDR3 plus reference TRBV30 and TRBJ2-2, the full variable domain is SQTIHQWPATLVQPVGSPLSLECTVEGTSNPNLYWYRQAAGRGLQLLFYSVGIGQISSEVPQNLSASRPQDRQFILSSKKLLLSDSGFYLCAWSMLAGGTGELFFGEGSRLTVL.

The rearrangement uses TRBV7-8 and TRBJ2-1, with D possibly TRBD1 on 5 matching bases. The CDR3 covers 15 residues. Trimming took 0 bases from V and 6 from J, leaving 12 bases between them. Germline V CDR1 and CDR2: SGHVS, FQNEAQ. This CDR3 is CASSLAPRQSNEQFF. DNA of the CDR3: TGTGCCAGCAGCTTAGCCCCCAGACAGAGCAATGAGCAGTTCTTC.